This entry lists 30 T cell receptor beta chains sequenced from one sample in a study. MiXCR, run by TCRdb on the 5' RACE reads, gives a single entry per CDR3 protein. The table records some 60,000 distinct CDR3 sequences, around 30% of them present only once. Sample: tumor-infiltrating naive CD4+ T cells sorted from the breast tumor. Subset indicated: naive CD4+ T cells, CD4+CD45RA+CD25-. Receptors originate from a female donor with breast cancer.

This clonotype was detected a few times. This chain connects TRBV28 to TRBJ1-5; D remains unclear. With 5 bases removed from V and 7 bases from J, the gap between germline ends came to 9 bases. There are 12 residues in the CDR3. Per the germline V gene, CDR1 is MDHEN and CDR2 is SYDVKM. For the CDR3, the DNA is TGTGCCAGCAGTCAGAGGGTACAGCCCCAGCATTTT. It translates to CASSQRVQPQHF.

In regard to this clonotype: One end of the junction fails to match germline, which may point to a read error. J is TRBJ1-3 and V is TRBV30; D remains ambiguous. This CDR3 is built from 15 residues. Looked up from germline, CDR1 is GTSNPN and CDR2 is SVGIG (reference sequence). The CDR3 spells CVWSVGINSGNTIYF. CDR3 bases: TGTGTCTGGAGTGTCGGCATTAACTCTGGAAACACCATATATTTT.

This clonotype was detected a few times. The chain joins TRBV9 to TRBJ2-7, with D uncertain. Germline values: CDR1 SGDLS, CDR2 YYNGEE. The CDR3 is 15 amino acids. Trimming took 4 bases from V and 3 from J, leaving 17 bases between them. The CDR3 sequence is CASSLSPDGNYEQYF. CDR3 nucleotides: TGTGCCAGCAGCCTCAGTCCGGACGGCAACTACGAGCAGTACTTC.

This clonotype was counted a few times. The V gene is TRBV20-1, the J gene TRBJ2-7, with D perhaps matching TRBD2 (5 bases). The CDR3 length is 12 residues. Germline V gene data show CDR1 as DFQATT and CDR2 as SNEGSKA (reference sequence). The V end was cut by 5 bases, the J end by 3 bases, with 11 bases between. CDR3 sequence reads: CSASVGGYEQYF. Here the CDR3 DNA reads TGCAGTGCTTCCGTCGGAGGCTACGAGCAGTACTTC.

The rearrangement joins TRBV6-5 to TRBJ1-4, with TRBD1 matching 10 bases. V was clipped by 6 bases and J by 8 bases; unmatched bases: 6. Germline CDR1 is MNHEY and CDR2 is SVGAGI. The CDR3 extends over 14 amino acids. DNA for the CDR3: TGTGCCAGCAGCCTGGGACAGGGGAAAGAAAAACTGTTTTTT. Translation gives CASSLGQGKEKLFF.

This clonotype was picked up many times. V usage is TRBV7-9 and J usage is TRBJ2-5; 9 bases align to TRBD2. Germline V lookup: CDR1 SEHNR, CDR2 FQNEAQ (reference sequence). The CDR3 is 15 residues long. After removal of 1 base from V and 2 bases from J, the junction contained 2 bases not matched to a gene. As DNA, the CDR3 is TGTGCCAGCAGCTTAGAGCGGGGGGCACAAGAGACCCAGTACTTC. This gives the protein CASSLERGAQETQYF.

This clonotype was found a few times. The chain is built from TRBV9 and TRBJ1-6, with TRBD1 matching 10 bases. The CDR3 is 15 amino acids. V shed 5 bases, J shed 7 bases, and the junction held 6 bases outside the gene matches. Germline V gene sequence: CDR1 SGDLS, CDR2 YYNGEE. In nucleotides, the CDR3 is TGTGCCAGCAGTGATGACAGGGGGCTAAATTCACCCCTCCACTTT. Translation: CASSDDRGLNSPLHF.

Comment on this clonotype: An end of the junction does not agree with germline; a read error may underlie this. The chain has TRBV7-9 and TRBJ1-1; D possibly corresponds to TRBD1 (5 bases). The V gene's germline CDR1 is SEHNR and CDR2 FQNEAQ (reference sequence). The CDR3 spans 13 residues. The CDR3 spells CASSLPQTGGACF. CDR3 DNA: TGTGCCAGCAGCTTACCCCAGACGGGGGGTGCTTGCTTT.

This clonotype occurred a few times. This sequence joins TRBV20-1 and TRBJ2-1, with 11 bases that match TRBD2. V gave up 7 bases and J gave up 6 bases; unmatched junction bases: 8. Germline V gives CDR1 DFQATT, CDR2 SNEGSKA (reference sequence). The CDR3 extends over 14 amino acids. The CDR3 is CSGASGGSFNEQFF. The CDR3 DNA is TGCAGTGGGGCTAGCGGGGGGTCATTCAATGAGCAGTTCTTC.

This clonotype was recorded at least ten times. The chain recombines TRBV7-3 with TRBJ1-2; 7 bases are a match to TRBD1. The CDR3 runs to 15 residues. The junction had 13 bases not matched to a gene; V was cut back by 5 bases and J by 7 bases. Germline CDR1 is SGHTA and CDR2 is FQGTGA. The CDR3 DNA reads as TGTGCCAGCAGCCCCAACCCCGGGACAGATGGTGGCTACACCTTC. Its protein is CASSPNPGTDGGYTF.

This chain joins TRBV29-1 and TRBJ1-1, with unresolved D. Trimming took off 1 base at V and 3 bases at J, with 9 bases between the two ends. CDR1 is SQVTM, CDR2 ANQGSEA, per germline. The CDR3 is 13 amino acids. CDR3 sequence reads: CSVEVTVDTEAFF. The CDR3 DNA follows: TGCAGCGTTGAAGTGACCGTCGACACTGAAGCTTTCTTT.

A remark on this clonotype: This may be a read error: a much more frequent sequence differs by one nucleotide. The V gene is TRBV12-3 or TRBV12-4, the J gene TRBJ2-2; TRBD1 or TRBD2 may be the D gene (5 bases each). This CDR3 region has 13 residues. The CDR3, as DNA: TGTGCCAGCAGTCCTACCGGGACCGGGGAGCTGTATTTT. Protein: CASSPTGTGELYF.

This clonotype was recorded at least ten times. This chain uses TRBV20-1 with TRBJ1-5; a weak D match, TRBD1 (6 bases). The CDR3 loop spans 14 amino acids. CDR1 is DFQATT and CDR2 is SNEGSKA in the germline V gene (reference sequence). Between the trimmed V and J ends, which lost 6 bases and 3 bases, there was a span of 15 bases. The CDR3, as DNA: TGCAGTGCCCCTAGGGGGGGTAACAATCAGCCCCAGCATTTT. Its protein is CSAPRGGNNQPQHF.

The chain combines TRBV20-1 with TRBJ1-1; D may be TRBD1 (5 bases). The V gene lost 2 bases and the J gene lost 0 bases, with 13 bases spanning the gap. The CDR3 loop spans 15 amino acids. Germline CDR1 is DFQATT and CDR2 is SNEGSKA (reference sequence). The CDR3 region has the DNA TGCAGTGCTAGAACCGCTAGGGGAATGAACACTGAAGCTTTCTTT. Translated: CSARTARGMNTEAFF.

The sample holds a few counts of this clonotype. The V gene is TRBV20-1, the J gene TRBJ2-7; 8 bases match TRBD1. Per the germline V gene, CDR1 is DFQATT and CDR2 is SNEGSKA (reference sequence). There are 13 residues in the CDR3. With V trimmed by 6 bases and J by 4 bases, 8 bases remained unmatched. CDR3 amino acids: CSAAGTGKYEQYF. The CDR3 region has the DNA TGCAGTGCGGCCGGGACAGGCAAATACGAGCAGTACTTC.

As for this clonotype: A read error is likely, as this CDR3 ends without the conserved phenylalanine or tryptophan. The V gene is TRBV7-7, the J gene TRBJ2-7; TRBD1 agrees at 7 bases. The V gene's germline CDR1 is SSHAT and CDR2 FNYEAQ (reference sequence). This CDR3 contains 15 residues. The CDR3 sequence is CASSPGTVNSYEQYC. The CDR3 DNA is TGTGCTAGCAGCCCGGGGACAGTGAACTCCTACGAGCAGTACTGC.

The V call is TRBV4-2, the J call TRBJ2-3; possible D gene TRBD1, 5 bases. Germline V gives CDR1 LGHNA, CDR2 YNFKEQ. The V end lost 4 bases, the J end lost 11 bases, and 13 bases lay between the germline ends. The CDR3 length is 12 residues. CDR3 nucleotides: TGTGCCAGCAGCCCCAAAGAAGGGGTGCAGTATTTT. Protein product: CASSPKEGVQYF.

In its sample, this clonotype was seen many times. The chain combines TRBV6-5 with TRBJ2-5; 12 bases are shared with TRBD1. This CDR3 comprises 14 residues. From germline, CDR1 is MNHEY and CDR2 SVGAGI. J gave up 5 bases and V 6 bases, and 4 bases lay outside the gene matches. CDR3 nucleotide sequence: TGTGCCAGCAGCATGGGGACAGGGGGCGAGACCCAGTACTTC. The encoded protein is CASSMGTGGETQYF.

This clonotype was counted ten times or more. This chain joins TRBV12-3 or TRBV12-4 and TRBJ1-2, with 9 bases identical to TRBD1. J was trimmed by 6 bases and V by 5 bases; bases with no gene match: 7. The CDR3 contains 14 residues. The CDR3 sequence: CASSVDRGKNGYTF. CDR3 bases: TGTGCCAGCAGTGTAGACAGGGGGAAGAATGGCTACACCTTC.

Here the CDR3 DNA reads TGTGCCAGCAGCTTACTGTGGGGGCCAGGGGCCAACGTCCTGACTTTC. Amino acids: CASSLLWGPGANVLTF. The chain uses TRBV7-8 and TRBJ2-6; a weak D match, TRBD1 (6 bases). V lost 2 bases to trimming and J lost 4 bases, with 12 bases between them. The CDR3 loop spans 16 amino acids. Germline V CDR1 and CDR2: SGHVS, FQNEAQ.

There are a few counts of this clonotype. The chain is built from TRBV4-1 and TRBJ2-1, with unresolved D. The germline V gene encodes CDR1 MGHRA and CDR2 YSYEKL. The V end lost 0 bases, the J end lost 3 bases, and 6 bases lay between the germline ends. The CDR3 is 14 amino acids. This chain's CDR3 is CASSQDSVYNEQFF. The CDR3 DNA is TGCGCCAGCAGCCAAGATTCCGTCTACAATGAGCAGTTCTTC.

This chain connects TRBV30 to TRBJ2-2, with 9 positions matching TRBD2. The V and J ends lost 0 bases and 6 bases, in that order; junction bases with no gene match: 8. The CDR3 runs to 16 residues. Germline CDR1 reads GTSNPN; CDR2 reads SVGIG (reference sequence). CDR3 coding DNA: TGTGCCTGGAGTGTACGGGGACTAGCAAGGTCCGGGGAGCTGTTTTTT. Its protein is CAWSVRGLARSGELFF.

This clonotype came up many times. This sequence joins TRBV6-5 and TRBJ1-3; tentative D call: TRBD1 (5 bases). Trimming stripped 0 bases from V and 3 bases from J, with 12 bases between. The length of the CDR3 is 16 residues. Germline V lookup: CDR1 MNHEY, CDR2 SVGAGI. DNA for the CDR3: TGTGCCAGCAGTTACTCTCGGCAGGGAGGTGGAAACACCATATATTTT. Protein: CASSYSRQGGGNTIYF.

This clonotype was recorded once. A read error is possible here, since a much larger clone lies one base away. The rearrangement links TRBV6-6 to TRBJ1-1, with D possibly matching TRBD1 (6 bases). This CDR3 spans 15 amino acids. Germline CDR1 and CDR2: MNHNY and SVGAGI (reference sequence). CDR3 in amino acids: CASSKRGGTYTGAFF. CDR3 in DNA: TGTGCCAGCAGTAAGAGAGGGGGAACGTACACTGGAGCTTTCTTT.

The chain couples TRBV7-9 to TRBJ2-4; TRBD2 is a possible D gene (6 bases). Germline CDR1 SEHNR, CDR2 FQNEAQ (reference sequence). V lost 4 bases to trimming and J lost 8 bases, with 15 bases between them. The CDR3 covers 14 residues. The DNA for the CDR3 is TGTGCCAGCAGCTCGCCCCGGGAGAACGACATTCAGTACTTC. Amino acid sequence: CASSSPRENDIQYF.

This clonotype was seen only a few times. The chain joins TRBV7-2 to TRBJ1-3, with a weak D call TRBD1 (6 bases). The CDR3 is made up of 14 amino acids. The V end lost 1 base, the J end lost 6 bases, and 10 bases lay between the germline ends. Germline CDR1 is SGHTA and CDR2 is FQGNSA. The DNA for the CDR3 is TGTGCCAGCAGCTTAGGGGGGGCAGAAAACACCATATATTTT. This gives the protein CASSLGGAENTIYF.

This clonotype has a handful of counts. The chain recombines TRBV3-1 with TRBJ1-1, with a possible D match to TRBD1 (5 bases). Per germline, CDR1 LGHDT and CDR2 YNNKEL (reference sequence). V was pared by 3 bases and J by 4 bases, with 12 bases between. This CDR3 is 14 amino acids long. CDR3 residues: CASSQGWGGTEAFF. DNA of the CDR3: TGTGCCAGCAGCCAGGGATGGGGGGGCACTGAAGCTTTCTTT.

This clonotype was seen many times. The rearrangement uses TRBV12-3 or TRBV12-4 and TRBJ2-7, with a tentative D call TRBD1 (5 bases). V was cut by 1 base and J by 6 bases, with 13 bases left in between. The CDR3 has 14 amino acids. The CDR3: CASSLDRTLGEQYF. The CDR3 region has the DNA TGTGCCAGCAGTTTAGACCGGACACTCGGCGAGCAGTACTTC.

This clonotype came up a few times. The J gene is TRBJ2-6, the V gene TRBV9, with D possibly TRBD2 on 5 matching bases. CDR3 length: 17 residues. The V and J ends lost 0 bases and 0 bases respectively, with 10 bases between them. The V gene's germline CDR1 is SGDLS and CDR2 YYNGEE. The CDR3 here is CASSVATGYSGANVLTF. CDR3 bases: TGTGCCAGCAGCGTAGCTACGGGGTACTCTGGGGCCAACGTCCTGACTTTC.

The chain couples TRBV15 to TRBJ1-5, with 7 nucleotides matching TRBD1. Germline CDR1 LNHNV, CDR2 YYDKDF (reference sequence). V trimming: 3 bases; J trimming: 3 bases; junction bases outside the gene matches: 5. The CDR3 is made up of 15 amino acids. The CDR3 DNA is TGTGCCACCAGCAGCCAAGGGACAGCCAATCAGCCCCAGCATTTT. Translation: CATSSQGTANQPQHF.